Each of the 21 T cell receptor beta chains below was sequenced from the same sample in a study of OX40 agonist ivuxolimab in advanced cancers. Clones were read by immunoSEQ multiplex PCR, and TCRdb kept only the in-frame ones, dropping some. The repertoire holds tens of thousands of clones, with about 90% as singletons. Material: CD4+ or CD8+ T cells sorted from blood, obtained in a trial of the OX40 agonist ivuxolimab. These receptors came from an adult with an advanced solid tumor such as melanoma, head and neck, liver or kidney cancer.

Here the CDR3 reads CASSPTSGASYEQYF. CDR3 DNA: TGTGCCAGCTCCCCAACTAGCGGGGCCTCCTACGAGCAGTACTTC. The chain recombines TRBV18 with TRBJ2-7; 10 bases match TRBD2. CDR1 and CDR2 (germline): KGHSH, LQKENI. The CDR3 covers 15 residues. J lost 0 bases, V lost 6 bases, and 5 bases had no gene match.

The J gene is TRBJ2-7, the V gene TRBV27; D is perhaps TRBD1 (6 bases). Germline V gives CDR1 MNHEY, CDR2 SMNVEV (reference sequence). The CDR3 is 14 residues long. V lost 3 bases to trimming and J lost 6 bases, with 15 bases between them. The DNA of the CDR3 is TGTGCCAGCAGTTTCCTACCTCAGGGGCGCGAGCAGTACTTC. The encoded protein is CASSFLPQGREQYF.

This rearrangement joins TRBV30 to TRBJ1-5, with D tentatively TRBD1 (6 bases). CDR3 length: 10 residues. Germline loops: CDR1 GTSNPN, CDR2 SVGIG (reference sequence). The V end lost 5 bases, the J end lost 15 bases, and 14 bases lay between the germline ends. The CDR3 is CAWGTGRRHF. CDR3 coding DNA: TGTGCCTGGGGAACAGGGAGGCGGCATTTT.

This clone has more than one count but fewer than ten. This sequence joins TRBV4-2 and TRBJ1-5; D gene ambiguous. Trimming pared 0 bases from V and 2 bases from J, leaving 11 bases between. The V gene's germline CDR1 is LGHNA and CDR2 YNFKEQ. The CDR3 is 16 residues long. The CDR3 DNA reads TGTGCCAGCAGCCAAGATGGGCAGCTGGGCAATCAGCCCCAGCATTTT. It codes for CASSQDGQLGNQPQHF.

J is TRBJ1-5 and V is TRBV27; D gene ambiguous. V dropped 6 bases and J dropped 3 bases, with 9 bases sitting between them. There are 13 residues in the CDR3. Per germline, CDR1 MNHEY and CDR2 SMNVEV (reference sequence). The CDR3 region is CASRATVNQPQHF. As DNA, the CDR3 is TGTGCCAGCAGGGCCACAGTCAATCAGCCCCAGCATTTT.

The rearrangement joins TRBV2 to TRBJ2-7; perhaps TRBD2 as D (6 bases). V was trimmed by 4 bases and J by 4 bases, leaving 11 bases between them. The CDR3 is made up of 13 amino acids. Looked up from germline, CDR1 is SNHLY and CDR2 is FYNNEI. CDR3 loop: CASSALAGYEQYV. The CDR3 nucleotides read TGTGCCAGCAGTGCGTTGGCGGGATACGAGCAGTACGTC.

V gene TRBV2 combines with J gene TRBJ1-3; D ambiguous. The CDR3 runs 14 residues. V was clipped by 6 bases and J by 3 bases, with 12 bases between them. Germline assignment: CDR1 SNHLY and CDR2 FYNNEI. The CDR3 here is CASRGSLSGNTIYF. CDR3 bases: TGTGCCAGCAGAGGCAGTCTAAGTGGAAACACCATATATTTT.

The chain joins TRBV7-2 to TRBJ1-2; a possible D gene is TRBD1 (6 bases). The CDR3 consists of 15 residues. CDR1 SGHTA and CDR2 FQGNSA come from the germline V gene. Trimming shortened V by 3 bases and J by 1 base, and 12 bases separated the two germline ends. The CDR3 is CASSLDRQYNYGYTF. As DNA, the CDR3 is TGTGCCAGCAGCTTGGACAGACAATATAACTATGGCTACACCTTC.

The gene calls are TRBV5-1 and TRBJ2-4; TRBD1 matches 9 bases. Germline V lookup: CDR1 SGHRS, CDR2 YFSETQ. This CDR3 comprises 14 residues. Trimming removed 8 bases from V and 3 bases from J; junction bases left unmatched: 6. CDR3 in DNA: TGCGCCAGTACAGACAGGGGGGACAAAAACATTCAGTACTTC. Protein sequence: CASTDRGDKNIQYF. Supplemented by reference TRBV5-1 and TRBJ2-4, the full variable domain reads KAGVTQTPRYLIKTRGQQVTLSCSPISGHRSVSWYQQTPGQGLQFLFEYFSETQRNKGNFPGRFSGRQFSNSRSEMNVSTLELGDSALYLCASTDRGDKNIQYFGAGTRLSVL.

J is TRBJ2-5 and V is TRBV7-6; 10 bases map to TRBD1. This CDR3 contains 14 residues. Germline CDR1 reads SGHVS; CDR2 reads FNYEAQ. V lost 5 bases and J lost 5; bases outside the gene matches: 5. CDR3 in amino acids: CASSQLTGGETQYF. CDR3 in DNA: TGTGCCAGCAGCCAACTGACAGGGGGCGAGACCCAGTACTTC.

This chain uses TRBV6-6 with TRBJ2-7; tentatively, D is TRBD2 (5 bases). The ends were cut back, 0 bases at V and 3 bases at J, with 12 bases in the middle. CDR3 length equals 15 residues. CDR1 MNHNY and CDR2 SVGAGI come from the germline V gene (reference sequence). The CDR3: CASSYSRGSNYEQYF. CDR3 DNA sequence: TGTGCCAGCAGTTACTCGAGAGGGTCGAACTACGAGCAGTACTTC.

The gene calls are TRBV29-1 and TRBJ1-3, with D perhaps TRBD1 (6 bases). V was shortened by 0 bases and J by 2 bases, with 17 bases between the two germline ends. Germline CDR1 reads SQVTM; CDR2 reads ANQGSEA. This CDR3 contains 17 residues. CDR3 in DNA: TGCAGCGTTGAAGACTCACGTAGGACAGTACCTGGAAACACCATATATTTT. This sequence encodes CSVEDSRRTVPGNTIYF.

This chain joins TRBV30 and TRBJ2-7; 9 bases map to TRBD1. The CDR3 is 12 amino acids. Trimming took 3 bases from V and 3 from J; bases not matched to a gene: 0. Germline V gene lookup returns CDR1 GTSNPN and CDR2 SVGIG (reference sequence). CDR3: CAWRTGGYEQYF. DNA of the CDR3: TGTGCCTGGAGGACAGGGGGCTACGAGCAGTACTTC. The full variable domain, in which reference TRBV30 and TRBJ2-7 provide the parts outside the CDR3, is SQTIHQWPATLVQPVGSPLSLECTVEGTSNPNLYWYRQAAGRGLQLLFYSVGIGQISSEVPQNLSASRPQDRQFILSSKKLLLSDSGFYLCAWRTGGYEQYFGPGTRLTVT.

The chain uses TRBV18 and TRBJ2-3; TRBD2 matches 10 bases. CDR3 length equals 19 residues. V shed 6 bases and J 4 bases; nucleotides not matched to a gene: 19. Per germline, CDR1 KGHSH and CDR2 LQKENI. The DNA of the CDR3 is TGTGCCAGCTCCGTAATACGAGGCGGCCTAGCGGGAGTTGCAGATACGCAGTATTTT. It translates to CASSVIRGGLAGVADTQYF.

The V gene is TRBV30, the J gene TRBJ2-5; no reliable D call. V was clipped by 2 bases and J by 2 bases, with 9 bases between them. Germline V gene data show CDR1 as GTSNPN and CDR2 as SVGIG (reference sequence). The CDR3 has 13 amino acids. The DNA for the CDR3 is TGTGCCTGGAGTTTCTCTAGGCAAGAGACCCAGTACTTC. It codes for CAWSFSRQETQYF.

The chain combines TRBV12-2 with TRBJ2-3; no DNA check was done on the table's D call, TRBD2. TRBV12-2 is reported as a pseudogene. This CDR3 comprises 17 residues. The CDR3: CASRLDRAGRGADTQYF. The CDR3 DNA is TGTGCAAGTCGCTTAGACCGAGCGGGGCGGGGGGCAGATACGCAGTATTTT.

The chain uses TRBV30 and TRBJ1-4; D remains unclear. From germline, CDR1 is GTSNPN and CDR2 SVGIG (reference sequence). Trimming removed 5 bases from V and 8 bases from J, with 9 bases in between. The CDR3 contains 11 residues. CDR3 in DNA: TGTGCCTGGGAAAAGGCAGAAAAACTGTTTTTT. This codes for CAWEKAEKLFF.

In its sample, this clone was seen once. The rearrangement uses TRBV30 and TRBJ1-5; 8 bases match TRBD1. The CDR3 spans 15 residues. CDR1 GTSNPN and CDR2 SVGIG come from the germline V gene (reference sequence). J gave up 3 bases and V 0 bases, and 4 bases lay outside the gene matches. CDR3 amino acids: CAWSVSGGLNQPQHF. The CDR3, as DNA: TGTGCCTGGAGTGTGTCAGGGGGCCTCAATCAGCCCCAGCATTTT.

This chain joins TRBV7-6 and TRBJ2-1; 10 bases are a match to TRBD2. V lost 1 base to trimming and J lost 11 bases; unmatched junction nucleotides: 8. Germline CDR1 SGHVS, CDR2 FNYEAQ. The CDR3 is made up of 15 amino acids. CDR3 protein: CASSLVESGGAKQFF. For the CDR3, the DNA is TGTGCCAGCAGCTTAGTAGAAAGCGGGGGGGCCAAGCAGTTCTTC.

The chain joins TRBV11-2 to TRBJ1-2; D might be TRBD1 (6 bases). CDR3 length equals 14 residues. Germline V gene sequence: CDR1 SGHAT, CDR2 FQNNGV. V dropped 8 bases and J dropped 4 bases, with 17 bases sitting between them. CDR3 in DNA: TGTGCCAGCTCATCATACGGACAGTTCTATGGCTACACCTTC. Translation gives CASSSYGQFYGYTF.

The CDR3 reads CSAQQGRHEKLFF. The CDR3 DNA follows: TGCAGCGCGCAACAGGGGAGACATGAAAAACTGTTTTTT. The gene calls are TRBV29-1 and TRBJ1-4, with 7 bases lining up with TRBD1. Germline-derived CDR1 and CDR2 are SQVTM and ANQGSEA. The CDR3 has 13 amino acids. The V segment lost 7 bases and the J segment 6 bases; nucleotides outside the gene matches: 8.